This is a list of T cell receptor beta chains from one sample in a study of cytomegalovirus exposure and HLA in healthy donors. The protocol was immunoSEQ multiplex PCR, while the TCRdb copy is restricted to in-frame clones and leaves out a portion. The table shows tens of thousands of clones, with roughly four fifths occurring only once. Specimen: PBMCs. Every receptor here comes from a young man in good health and CMV-seronegative. The CDR3 runs from the conserved cysteine through the conserved F or W. The D gene is left open where the match is weak. Clone size is not always given. Where it is, it says once, few, many or a class for expanded clones.

d_call: -
clone_size: -
v_call: TRBV11-2
j_call: TRBJ1-1
cdr3_nt: TGTGCCAGCAGCTTAGAGGGCATTACGGCTTTCTTT
cdr3_aa: CASSLEGITAFF

d_call: TRBD1
clone_size: -
v_call: TRBV9
j_call: TRBJ1-1
cdr3_nt: TGTGCCAGCAGCGTAGGGGGACAGGGGTTCACTGAAGCTTTCTTT
cdr3_aa: CASSVGGQGFTEAFF

d_call: TRBD1
clone_size: -
v_call: TRBV19
j_call: TRBJ1-5
cdr3_nt: TGTGCCAGTAGCTTGGGACAGCAGAATCAGCCCCAGCATTTT
cdr3_aa: CASSLGQQNQPQHF

d_call: TRBD1
clone_size: -
v_call: TRBV28
j_call: TRBJ2-3
cdr3_nt: TGTGCCAGCAGTTCGAGCGTTCGCCGAGGGGGCTCTAGCACAGATACGCAGTATTTT
cdr3_aa: CASSSSVRRGGSSTDTQYF

d_call: -
clone_size: -
v_call: TRBV28
j_call: TRBJ1-5
cdr3_nt: TGTGCCAGCAGTTTATTGGCAGGGAATCAGCCCCAGCATTTT
cdr3_aa: CASSLLAGNQPQHF

d_call: TRBD1
clone_size: -
v_call: TRBV5-6
j_call: TRBJ2-1
cdr3_nt: TGTGCCAGCAGCTGGACAGGACAGGGAAGGAATGAGCAGTTCTTC
cdr3_aa: CASSWTGQGRNEQFF

d_call: -
clone_size: -
v_call: TRBV11-2
j_call: TRBJ2-7
cdr3_nt: TGTGCCAGCAGCTTAGTAACGATCGGACAGAGAAAGAACTACGAGCAGTACTTC
cdr3_aa: CASSLVTIGQRKNYEQYF

d_call: -
clone_size: -
v_call: TRBV4-3
j_call: TRBJ2-7
cdr3_nt: TGCGCCAGCAGCCAAGACCCGACAGGCCCTATCTATTACGAGCAGTACTTC
cdr3_aa: CASSQDPTGPIYYEQYF

d_call: -
clone_size: -
v_call: TRBV27
j_call: TRBJ2-7
cdr3_nt: TGTGCCAGCAGTTCCCCGCGGGTTTCCGAGCAGTACTTC
cdr3_aa: CASSSPRVSEQYF

d_call: TRBD1
clone_size: -
v_call: TRBV5-1
j_call: TRBJ2-3
cdr3_nt: TGCGCCAGCCACCCGCTAACAGGGGCAGATACGCAGTATTTT
cdr3_aa: CASHPLTGADTQYF

d_call: -
clone_size: -
v_call: TRBV29-1
j_call: TRBJ2-2
cdr3_nt: TGCAGCGTTGGCCAGGGCCTCACCGGGGAGCTGTTTTTT
cdr3_aa: CSVGQGLTGELFF

d_call: TRBD1
clone_size: -
v_call: TRBV5-1
j_call: TRBJ2-7
cdr3_nt: TGCGCCAGCAGCTTGGCAGGGACAGGGGCCTACGAGCAGTACTTC
cdr3_aa: CASSLAGTGAYEQYF

d_call: -
clone_size: -
v_call: TRBV18
j_call: TRBJ1-1
cdr3_nt: TGTGCCAGCTCACCAATGGTGTTGGCGGCGAACACTGAAGCTTTCTTT
cdr3_aa: CASSPMVLAANTEAFF

d_call: -
clone_size: -
v_call: TRBV7-8
j_call: TRBJ2-5
cdr3_nt: TGTGCCAGCAGCTCGACCCCGACAGGAGATAGGGAGACCCAGTACTTC
cdr3_aa: CASSSTPTGDRETQYF

d_call: -
clone_size: few
v_call: TRBV25-1
j_call: TRBJ1-6
cdr3_nt: TGTGCCAGCAGTTCACGGGAAGGGTCTGTTTCACCCCTCCACTTT
cdr3_aa: CASSSREGSVSPLHF

d_call: TRBD2
clone_size: once
v_call: TRBV28
j_call: TRBJ2-1
cdr3_nt: TGTGCCAGCAGTTTAGATCCTAGCGGATACTCCTACAATGAGCAGTTCTTC
cdr3_aa: CASSLDPSGYSYNEQFF

d_call: TRBD1
clone_size: -
v_call: TRBV6-5
j_call: TRBJ1-2
cdr3_nt: TGTGCCAGCAGTTATGGACAGGTGAACTATGGCTACACCTTC
cdr3_aa: CASSYGQVNYGYTF

d_call: -
clone_size: few
v_call: TRBV6-5
j_call: TRBJ1-1
cdr3_nt: TGTGCCAGCACCCTGGGAGGGGCCGACTTCACTGAAGCTTTCTTT
cdr3_aa: CASTLGGADFTEAFF

d_call: TRBD1
clone_size: -
v_call: TRBV19
j_call: TRBJ1-5
cdr3_nt: TGTGCCAGTGCTCAAGACAGGGCCGAATGGATGCAGCCCCAGCATTTT
cdr3_aa: CASAQDRAEWMQPQHF

d_call: TRBD2
clone_size: -
v_call: TRBV15
j_call: TRBJ2-1
cdr3_nt: TGTGCCACCAGCAGAGGACTAGCGGAGCACAATGAGCAGTTCTTC
cdr3_aa: CATSRGLAEHNEQFF

d_call: -
clone_size: few
v_call: TRBV5-4
j_call: TRBJ2-5
cdr3_nt: TGTGCCAGCAGCAAAAGACAGATTCAAGAGACCCAGTACTTC
cdr3_aa: CASSKRQIQETQYF

d_call: TRBD1
clone_size: -
v_call: TRBV9
j_call: TRBJ1-5
cdr3_nt: TGTGCCAGCAGCGGGGGACAGGGGTTCTGGCAGCCCCAGCATTTT
cdr3_aa: CASSGGQGFWQPQHF

d_call: TRBD1
clone_size: -
v_call: TRBV5-1
j_call: TRBJ1-1
cdr3_nt: TGCGCCAGCAACCCGGGACAGCGATTAGGGAACACTGAAGCTTTCTTT
cdr3_aa: CASNPGQRLGNTEAFF

d_call: TRBD1
clone_size: -
v_call: TRBV29-1
j_call: TRBJ1-1
cdr3_nt: TGCAGCGTTAGGACAGGACCGAACACTGAAGCTTTCTTT
cdr3_aa: CSVRTGPNTEAFF

d_call: TRBD1
clone_size: -
v_call: TRBV7-2
j_call: TRBJ2-5
cdr3_nt: TGTGCCAGCAGCGTAACAGGGGCACAAGAGACCCAGTACTTC
cdr3_aa: CASSVTGAQETQYF

d_call: TRBD2
clone_size: -
v_call: TRBV25-1
j_call: TRBJ2-5
cdr3_nt: TGTGCCAGCAGCACGGGACTAGCGGGGGGCCAAGAGACCCAGTACTTC
cdr3_aa: CASSTGLAGGQETQYF

d_call: TRBD1
clone_size: -
v_call: TRBV4-1
j_call: TRBJ1-2
cdr3_nt: TGCGCCAGCAGCCGGAACGACCTGACAGGGGGCGGCTATGGCTACACCTTC
cdr3_aa: CASSRNDLTGGGYGYTF

d_call: TRBD2
clone_size: -
v_call: TRBV11-3
j_call: TRBJ2-1
cdr3_nt: TGTGCCAGCACCATTAGCGGGGGATTGTACAATGAGCAGTTCTTC
cdr3_aa: CASTISGGLYNEQFF

d_call: TRBD1
clone_size: -
v_call: TRBV10-3
j_call: TRBJ2-7
cdr3_nt: TGTGCCATCAGGGGACAGAACGAGCAGTACTTC
cdr3_aa: CAIRGQNEQYF

d_call: TRBD1
clone_size: -
v_call: TRBV6-1
j_call: TRBJ1-5
cdr3_nt: TGTGCCAGCCGAGGGACAGGGAGCAATCAGCCCCAGCATTTT
cdr3_aa: CASRGTGSNQPQHF

d_call: TRBD2
clone_size: -
v_call: TRBV6-5
j_call: TRBJ2-7
cdr3_nt: TGTGCCAGCAGTTCCCTTCGGTTTAGCGGGGGGGCCGAGCAGTACTTC
cdr3_aa: CASSSLRFSGGAEQYF

d_call: -
clone_size: once
v_call: TRBV28
j_call: TRBJ2-7
cdr3_nt: TGTGCCAGCAGTTTTTCCAGGGCTAGCTCCTACGAGCAGTACTTC
cdr3_aa: CASSFSRASSYEQYF

d_call: -
clone_size: -
v_call: TRBV29-1
j_call: TRBJ2-1
cdr3_nt: TGCAGCGTTGGTCGCCAGGGATATGAGCAGTTCTTC
cdr3_aa: CSVGRQGYEQFF

d_call: -
clone_size: -
v_call: TRBV18
j_call: TRBJ1-1
cdr3_nt: TGTGCCAGCTCACCTGAACAGATTTCTGAAGCTTTCTTT
cdr3_aa: CASSPEQISEAFF

d_call: TRBD1
clone_size: -
v_call: TRBV7-2
j_call: TRBJ1-2
cdr3_nt: TGTGCCAGCAGCTTAGTCGGACAGGCCAATGGCTACACCTTC
cdr3_aa: CASSLVGQANGYTF

d_call: -
clone_size: few
v_call: TRBV19
j_call: TRBJ1-2
cdr3_nt: TGTGCCAGTAGCCCGACGGGCTATGGCTACACCTTC
cdr3_aa: CASSPTGYGYTF

d_call: -
clone_size: -
v_call: TRBV30
j_call: TRBJ2-4
cdr3_nt: TGTGCCTGGACCGACAAGTTAAACATTCAGTACTTC
cdr3_aa: CAWTDKLNIQYF

d_call: -
clone_size: -
v_call: TRBV4-1
j_call: TRBJ2-7
cdr3_nt: TGCGCCAGCAGCCAAAAGGACAGTTACGAGCAGTACTTC
cdr3_aa: CASSQKDSYEQYF

d_call: TRBD2
clone_size: -
v_call: TRBV11-2
j_call: TRBJ2-1
cdr3_nt: TGTGCCAGCAGCCACGGGACTAGCGGGAGAAGGATCTCCTACAATGAGCAGTTCTTC
cdr3_aa: CASSHGTSGRRISYNEQFF